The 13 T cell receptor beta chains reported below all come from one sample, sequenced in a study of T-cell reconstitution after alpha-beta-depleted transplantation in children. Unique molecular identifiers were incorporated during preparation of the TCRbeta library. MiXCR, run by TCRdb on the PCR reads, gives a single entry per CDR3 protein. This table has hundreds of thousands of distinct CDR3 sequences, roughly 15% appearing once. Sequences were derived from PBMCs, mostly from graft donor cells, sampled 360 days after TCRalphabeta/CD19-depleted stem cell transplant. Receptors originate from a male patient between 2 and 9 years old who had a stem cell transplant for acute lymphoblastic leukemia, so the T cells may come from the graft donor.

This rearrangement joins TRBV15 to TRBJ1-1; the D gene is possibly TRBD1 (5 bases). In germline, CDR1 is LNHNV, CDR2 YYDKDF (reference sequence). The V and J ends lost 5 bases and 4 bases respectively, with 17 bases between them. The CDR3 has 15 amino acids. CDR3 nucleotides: TGTGCCACCAGCGCCTTGGGGGGGGAGGGCACTGAAGCTTTCTTT. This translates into CATSALGGEGTEAFF. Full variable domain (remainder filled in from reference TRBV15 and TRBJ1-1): DAMVIQNPRYQVTQFGKPVTLSCSQTLNHNVMYWYQQKSSQAPKLLFHYYDKDFNNEADTPDNFQSRRPNTSFCFLDIRSPGLGDTAMYLCATSALGGEGTEAFFGQGTRLTVV.

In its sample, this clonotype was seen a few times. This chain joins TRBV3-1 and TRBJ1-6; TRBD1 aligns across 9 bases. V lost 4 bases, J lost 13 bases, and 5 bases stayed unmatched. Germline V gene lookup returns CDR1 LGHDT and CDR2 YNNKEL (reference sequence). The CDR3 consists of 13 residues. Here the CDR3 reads CASSRQGGGPLHF. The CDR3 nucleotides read TGTGCCAGCAGCCGACAGGGGGGAGGGCCCCTCCACTTT. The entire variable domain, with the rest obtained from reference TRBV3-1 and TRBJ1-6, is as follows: DTAVSQTPKYLVTQMGNDKSIKCEQNLGHDTMYWYKQDSKKFLKIMFSYNNKELIINETVPNRFSPKSPDKAHLNLHINSLELGDSAVYFCASSRQGGGPLHFGNGTRLTVT.

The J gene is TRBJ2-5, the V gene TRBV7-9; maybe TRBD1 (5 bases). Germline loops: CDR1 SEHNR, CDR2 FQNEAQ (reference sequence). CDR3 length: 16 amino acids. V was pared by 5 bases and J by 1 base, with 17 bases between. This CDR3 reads CASSHWAQVLQETQYF. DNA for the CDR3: TGTGCCAGCAGCCATTGGGCACAGGTACTCCAAGAGACCCAGTACTTC.

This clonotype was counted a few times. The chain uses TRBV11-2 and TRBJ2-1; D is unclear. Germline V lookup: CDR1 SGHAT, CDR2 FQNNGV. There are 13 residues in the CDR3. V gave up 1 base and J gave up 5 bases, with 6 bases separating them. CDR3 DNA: TGTGCCAGCAGCTTAGCACAAGACAATGAGCAGTTCTTC. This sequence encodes CASSLAQDNEQFF.

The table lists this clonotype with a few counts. In DNA form, the CDR3 reads TGTGCCAGCAGCTTAGTTATGGCCAGGGGGCAGCCCCAGCATTTT. Protein product: CASSLVMARGQPQHF. This rearrangement joins TRBV7-2 to TRBJ1-5; 7 nucleotides line up with TRBD1. CDR1 is SGHTA, CDR2 FQGNSA, per germline. The CDR3 spans 15 residues. V dropped 1 base and J dropped 7; count of bases not matched to a gene: 7.

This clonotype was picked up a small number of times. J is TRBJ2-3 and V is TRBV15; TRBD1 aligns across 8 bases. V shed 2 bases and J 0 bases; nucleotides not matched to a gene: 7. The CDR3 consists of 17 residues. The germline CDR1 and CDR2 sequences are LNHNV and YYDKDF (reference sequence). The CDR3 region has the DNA TGTGCCACCAGCAGATTCTCCGGGACAGGCAGCACAGATACGCAGTATTTT. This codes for CATSRFSGTGSTDTQYF.

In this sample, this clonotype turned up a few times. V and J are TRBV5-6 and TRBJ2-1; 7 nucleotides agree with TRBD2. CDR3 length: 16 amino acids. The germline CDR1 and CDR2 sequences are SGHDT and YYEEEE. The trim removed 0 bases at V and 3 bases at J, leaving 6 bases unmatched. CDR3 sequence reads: CASSLVGLADYNEQFF. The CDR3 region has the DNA TGTGCCAGCAGCTTGGTTGGTCTAGCGGACTACAATGAGCAGTTCTTC.

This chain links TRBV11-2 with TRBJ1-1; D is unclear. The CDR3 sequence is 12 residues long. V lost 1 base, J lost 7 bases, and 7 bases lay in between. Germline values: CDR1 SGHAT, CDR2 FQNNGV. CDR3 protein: CASSLVGSEAFF. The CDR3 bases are TGTGCCAGCAGCTTAGTGGGCAGTGAAGCTTTCTTT.

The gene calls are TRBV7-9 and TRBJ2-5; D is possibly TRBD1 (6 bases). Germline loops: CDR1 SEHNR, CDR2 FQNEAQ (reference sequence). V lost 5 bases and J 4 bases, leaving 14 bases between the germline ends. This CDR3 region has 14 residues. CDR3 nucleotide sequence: TGTGCCAGCAGCATAAAACAGGGAACAGAGACCCAGTACTTC. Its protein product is CASSIKQGTETQYF.

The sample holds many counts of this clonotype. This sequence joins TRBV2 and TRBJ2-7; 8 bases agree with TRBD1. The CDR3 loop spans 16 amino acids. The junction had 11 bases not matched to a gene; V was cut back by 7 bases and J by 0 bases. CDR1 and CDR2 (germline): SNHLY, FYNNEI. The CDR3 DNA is TGTGCCAGCAATTTGGATTCGGACAGGGCCTCCTACGAGCAGTACTTC. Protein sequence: CASNLDSDRASYEQYF.

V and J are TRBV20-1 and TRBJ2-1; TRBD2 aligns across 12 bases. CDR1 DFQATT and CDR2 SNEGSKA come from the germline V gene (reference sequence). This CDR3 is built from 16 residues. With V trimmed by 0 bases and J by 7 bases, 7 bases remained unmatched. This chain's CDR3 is CSARDFSGLAGNEQFF. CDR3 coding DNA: TGCAGTGCTAGAGATTTCAGCGGACTAGCGGGGAATGAGCAGTTCTTC.

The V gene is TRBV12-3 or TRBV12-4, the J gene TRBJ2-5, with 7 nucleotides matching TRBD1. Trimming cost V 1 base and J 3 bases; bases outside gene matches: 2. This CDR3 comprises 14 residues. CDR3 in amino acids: CASSLGGTEETQYF. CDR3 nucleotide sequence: TGTGCCAGCAGTTTAGGAGGGACAGAAGAGACCCAGTACTTC.

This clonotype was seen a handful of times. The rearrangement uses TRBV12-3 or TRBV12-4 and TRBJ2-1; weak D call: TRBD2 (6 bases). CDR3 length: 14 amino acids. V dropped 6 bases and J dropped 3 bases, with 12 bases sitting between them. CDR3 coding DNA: TGTGCCAGCAGCCCCGGGACTGACTACAATGAGCAGTTCTTC. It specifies CASSPGTDYNEQFF.